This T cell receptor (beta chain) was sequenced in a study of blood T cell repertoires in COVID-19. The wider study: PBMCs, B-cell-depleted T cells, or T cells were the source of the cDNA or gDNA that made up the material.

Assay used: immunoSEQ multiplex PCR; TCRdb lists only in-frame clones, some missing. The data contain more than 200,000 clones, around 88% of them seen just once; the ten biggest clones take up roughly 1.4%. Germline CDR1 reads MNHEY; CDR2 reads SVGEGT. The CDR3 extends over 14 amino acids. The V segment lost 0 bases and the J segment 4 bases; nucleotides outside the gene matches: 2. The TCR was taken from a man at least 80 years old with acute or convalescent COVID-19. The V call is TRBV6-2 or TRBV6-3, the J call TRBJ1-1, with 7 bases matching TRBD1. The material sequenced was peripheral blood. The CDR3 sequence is CASSYSGQSTEAFF. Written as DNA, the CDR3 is TGTGCCAGCAGTTACTCGGGACAGAGCACTGAAGCTTTCTTT.